This note documents a single TCR beta chain sequence. These data originate in a study of blood T cell repertoires in COVID-19. The CDR3 runs to 16 residues. Trimming at V came to 4 bases and at J to 5 bases, leaving 11 bases not matched to a gene. Germline V gene sequence: CDR1 LNHDA, CDR2 SQIVND (reference sequence). The table came from immunoSEQ multiplex PCR; TCRdb's copy has only in-frame clones and leaves some out. Seen here are roughly 77,000 clones, roughly 89% observed once, and the top ten hold approximately 4.2%. The chain recombines TRBV19 with TRBJ2-7, with 10 bases that match TRBD1. The TCR originated in a man aged 50 to 59 with active COVID-19. Sequences were obtained from peripheral blood. The CDR3 loop is CASSKAPGQGVHEQYF. The CDR3 DNA sequence: TGTGCCAGTAGTAAGGCCCCCGGACAGGGGGTCCACGAGCAGTACTTC. The entire variable domain, with the rest obtained from reference TRBV19 and TRBJ2-7, is as follows: DGGITQSPKYLFRKEGQNVTLSCEQNLNHDAMYWYRQDPGQGLRLIYYSQIVNDFQKGDIAEGYSVSREKKESFPLTVTSAQKNPTAFYLCASSKAPGQGVHEQYFGPGTRLTVT.